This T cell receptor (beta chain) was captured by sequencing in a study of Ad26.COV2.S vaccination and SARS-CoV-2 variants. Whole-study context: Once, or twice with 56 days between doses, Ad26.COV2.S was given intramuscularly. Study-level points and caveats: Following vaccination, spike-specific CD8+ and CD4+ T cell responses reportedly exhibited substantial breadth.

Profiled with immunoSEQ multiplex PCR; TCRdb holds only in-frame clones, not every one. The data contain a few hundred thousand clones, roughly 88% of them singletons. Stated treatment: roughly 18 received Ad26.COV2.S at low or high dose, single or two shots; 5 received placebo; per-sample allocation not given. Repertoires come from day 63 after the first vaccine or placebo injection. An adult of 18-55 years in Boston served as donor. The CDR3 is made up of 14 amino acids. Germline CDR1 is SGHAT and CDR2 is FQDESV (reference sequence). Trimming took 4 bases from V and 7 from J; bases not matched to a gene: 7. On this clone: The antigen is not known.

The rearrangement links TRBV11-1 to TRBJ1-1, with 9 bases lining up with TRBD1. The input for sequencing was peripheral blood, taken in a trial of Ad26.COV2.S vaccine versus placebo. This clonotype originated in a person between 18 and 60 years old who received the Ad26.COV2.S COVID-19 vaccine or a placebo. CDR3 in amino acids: CASSSRDRVSEAFF. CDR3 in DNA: TGTGCCAGCAGCTCCCGGGACAGGGTCAGTGAAGCTTTCTTT.